This T cell receptor beta chain is from a study of sequential checkpoint blockade in melanoma. The CDR3 is made up of 17 amino acids. CDR1 and CDR2 (germline): SEHNR, FQNEAQ (reference sequence). The ends lost 2 bases at V and 0 bases at J; junction bases unmatched: 3. Data came from immunoSEQ multiplex PCR; TCRdb stores just in-frame clones and leaves some out. The sample records 23,000 or so clones, about two thirds being singletons. Treatment described: randomized to nivolumab then ipilimumab (arm A) or the reverse (arm B). Sorted cells were live CD3+CD8+, lacking CD19 and CD56, from PBMCs. The chain is built from TRBV7-9 and TRBJ2-2; TRBD1 matches at 10 bases. The sequence was obtained from a human donor with melanoma. The sequencing used CD8+ T cells sorted from blood (inferred from file names), collected from a patient given nivolumab and ipilimumab in sequence. The DNA for the CDR3 is TGTGCCAGCAGCTTATCCGACAGGGGGCCGAACACCGGGGAGCTGTTTTTT. Its translation is CASSLSDRGPNTGELFF.